This T cell receptor beta chain was profiled in a study of Ad26.COV2.S vaccination and SARS-CoV-2 variants. Study results and caveats: Placebo recipients trailed vaccine recipients in spike-specific TCR breadth.

Clones were sequenced by immunoSEQ multiplex PCR, and TCRdb holds only the in-frame ones, with some missing. The sample holds approximately 340,000 clones, about 88% seen once. Remarks on this clone: Its antigen is currently unknown.

The treatment: 15 to 20 received Ad26.COV2.S at low or high dose, single or two shots; several received placebo; per-sample allocation not given. The samples date from day 63 after the first vaccine or placebo injection. The CDR3 is 13 amino acids. Germline CDR1 is MGHRA and CDR2 is YSYEKL. The V and J ends lost 4 bases and 2 bases respectively, with 9 bases between them. Sample: peripheral blood, taken in a trial of Ad26.COV2.S vaccine versus placebo. The chain is built from TRBV4-1 and TRBJ2-7; TRBD1 is a possible D gene (6 bases). The clonotype originates from a person aged 18-65 years who received the Ad26.COV2.S COVID-19 vaccine or a placebo. CDR3 region: CASSRGGPYEQYF. The CDR3 DNA sequence: TGCGCCAGCAGCCGAGGGGGACCCTACGAGCAGTACTTC.